These 26 T cell receptor beta chains came from one sample sequenced in a study of T cell clonality in common variable immunodeficiency. For these receptors, no antigen is known. Sequencing used immunoSEQ multiplex PCR; TCRdb keeps in-frame clones, though not all of them. The sample contains 30,000 to 40,000 clones, none of them singletons. Study-level points and caveats: In common variable immunodeficiency, TCR beta chains reportedly carried fewer deletions and N-nucleotide insertions.

Sequencing input: peripheral blood mononuclear cells. These receptors originate from a human donor with common variable immunodeficiency.

This clone was counted only a few times. The observed sequence ends 3 residues before the CDR3 terminus, with the missing tail filled in from the germline J gene. The genes are TRBV6-2 or TRBV6-3 and TRBJ2-7; 9 bases match TRBD2. CDR1 is MNHEY and CDR2 is SVGEGT in the germline V gene. The CDR3 has 15 amino acids. Losses at the gene ends were 2 bases for V and 4 bases for J; bases not matched to a gene: 6. The CDR3 DNA, read in part, is TGTGCCAGCAGTTACCCAGCTAGCGGGGTTTACGAG. Its protein product is CASSYPASGVYE. The whole CDR3 protein is CASSYPASGVYEQYF.

CDR3 protein: CASSSFYGTGELFF. Partial CDR3 DNA: TGTGCCAGCAGCTCCTTCTATGGCACCGGGGAG. The rearrangement uses TRBV11-3 and TRBJ2-2; D not resolved. The read gets to within 3 residues of the CDR3 end, and the germline J gene fills in the rest. Per germline, CDR1 SGHNT and CDR2 YENEEA. The CDR3 extends over 14 amino acids. The V end lost 4 bases, the J end lost 4 bases, and 10 bases lay between the germline ends. Filled out from reference TRBV11-3 and TRBJ2-2, the complete variable domain reads EAGVVQSPRYKIIEKKQPVAFWCNPISGHNTLYWYLQNLGQGPELLIRYENEEAVDDSQLPKDRFSAERLKGVDSTLKIQPAELGDSAVYLCASSSFYGTGELFFGEGSRLTVL.

This clone came up many times. The sequenced fragment ends 3 residues before the CDR3 boundary, so the rest is inferred from the germline J gene. The chain employs TRBV20-1 and TRBJ2-7; D perhaps matches TRBD1 (6 bases). V was shortened by 0 bases and J by 2 bases, with 17 bases between the two germline ends. There are 16 residues in the CDR3. From germline, CDR1 is DFQATT and CDR2 SNEGSKA (reference sequence). CDR3 loop: CSARDTQQGWAYEQYF. CDR3 bases read: TGCAGTGCTAGAGATACCCAACAGGGATGGGCCTACGAG.

Ten or more counts support this clone. The read is 3 residues too short to cover the CDR3 end, so that end is filled in from the germline J gene. V is TRBV4-2 and J is TRBJ2-7; D ambiguous. Trimming stripped 0 bases from V and 3 bases from J, with 9 bases between. Germline CDR1 and CDR2: LGHNA and YNFKEQ. This CDR3 spans 14 amino acids. CDR3 DNA (partial): TGTGCCAGCAGCCAAGATGGGCAGAACTACGAG. It specifies CASSQDGQNYE. Given in full, the CDR3 is CASSQDGQNYEQYF.

Of note for this clone: The read comes to an end 3 residues before the CDR3 does, leaving the germline J gene to fill in the end. The J gene is TRBJ2-7, the V gene TRBV11-1, with 7 nucleotides matching TRBD1. Germline CDR1 reads SGHAT; CDR2 reads FQDESV (reference sequence). CDR3 length: 14 amino acids. V lost 5 bases to trimming and J lost 1 base; unmatched junction nucleotides: 5. Partial CDR3 DNA: TGTGCCAGCAGCGAAGGGGACAGTTCCTACGAG. Translation: CASSEGDSSYE. The whole CDR3 reads CASSEGDSSYEQYF.

This clone was picked up a small number of times. The CDR3 goes on 3 residues after the read ends, and that part is filled in from the germline J gene. The chain recombines TRBV6-1 with TRBJ2-3; D possibly corresponds to TRBD1 (6 bases). The CDR3 is made up of 15 amino acids. Germline V gene sequence: CDR1 MNHNS, CDR2 SASEGT. V lost 3 bases and J 0 bases, leaving 10 bases between the germline ends. CDR3 region: CASSDRGHSTDTQYF. CDR3 DNA (partial): TGTGCCAGCAGTGACAGGGGACATAGCACAGATACG.

The sample holds many counts of this clone. The CDR3 extends 3 residues past the end of the read, so its final part is completed from the germline J gene. J is TRBJ2-7 and V is TRBV29-1; 9 positions agree with TRBD1. The CDR3 runs 16 residues. The J segment lost 3 bases and the V segment lost 1 base, leaving 10 bases of the junction unmatched. Germline CDR1 is SQVTM and CDR2 is ANQGSEA. The CDR3 sequence is CSVEAFGQGRGYEQYF. Incomplete CDR3 DNA: TGCAGCGTTGAAGCCTTCGGACAGGGGCGGGGCTACGAG.

This clone was found many times. The CDR3 goes on 3 residues after the read ends, and that part is filled in from the germline J gene. The rearrangement links TRBV7-9 to TRBJ2-5; 12 bases fit TRBD2. The trim removed 1 base at V and 5 bases at J, leaving 2 bases unmatched. This CDR3 contains 15 residues. CDR1 is SEHNR, CDR2 FQNEAQ, per germline (reference sequence). CDR3 amino acids: CASSLVGLAGETQYF. CDR3 DNA (partial): TGTGCCAGCAGCTTAGTAGGACTAGCGGGGGAGACC.

In this sample, this clone turned up a few times. The sequence runs out 3 residues before the end of the CDR3; the remainder is reconstructed from the germline J gene. The rearrangement links TRBV30 to TRBJ2-1, with 7 bases lining up with TRBD1. Germline lookup yields CDR1 GTSNPN and CDR2 SVGIG (reference sequence). After removal of 7 bases from V and 0 bases from J, the junction contained 3 bases not matched to a gene. The CDR3 totals 13 residues. The part of the CDR3 DNA that was read is TGTGCCTCGGACAGGAGCTCCTACAATGAG. As protein: CASDRSSYNE. The full CDR3 sequence reads CASDRSSYNEQFF. Based on the CDR3 plus reference TRBV30 and TRBJ2-1, the full variable domain is SQTIHQWPATLVQPVGSPLSLECTVEGTSNPNLYWYRQAAGRGLQLLFYSVGIGQISSEVPQNLSASRPQDRQFILSSKKLLLSDSGFYLCASDRSSYNEQFFGPGTRLTVL.

With respect to this clone: The read ends 3 residues early relative to the CDR3; the germline J gene fills the gap. This chain links TRBV10-2 with TRBJ2-1; 15 nucleotides match TRBD2. Trimming at V came to 6 bases and at J to 6 bases, leaving 3 bases not matched to a gene. Germline lookup yields CDR1 WSHSY and CDR2 SAAADI. The CDR3 extends over 15 amino acids. CDR3 DNA (partial): TGCGCCAGCAGGGGGACTAGCGGGGGGCCCAATGAG. It encodes CASRGTSGGPNE. The full CDR3 sequence reads CASRGTSGGPNEQFF.

At least ten counts were recorded for this clone. The read ends 3 residues before the CDR3 terminus; that terminus is restored from the germline J gene. V usage is TRBV2 and J usage is TRBJ2-5; 8 bases agree with TRBD2. The CDR3 extends over 17 amino acids. V dropped 8 bases and J dropped 1; count of bases not matched to a gene: 15. Per the germline V gene, CDR1 is SNHLY and CDR2 is FYNNEI. The CDR3 reads CASPPAGGRELQETQYF. The sequenced part of the CDR3 DNA is TGTGCCAGCCCTCCCGCGGGGGGACGGGAGCTCCAAGAGACC.

This clone was detected only a few times. The read terminates 3 residues before the CDR3 end, so the remaining end is supplied by the germline J gene. The chain employs TRBV2 and TRBJ2-7; 7 nucleotides align to TRBD1. The length of the CDR3 is 14 residues. Germline V gene lookup returns CDR1 SNHLY and CDR2 FYNNEI. The V gene end was trimmed by 4 bases and the J gene end by 6 bases; junction bases not matched to a gene: 9. The part of the CDR3 DNA that was read is TGTGCCAGCAGTGTGGCAGGGGGAGCCTCCGAG. Protein product: CASSVAGGASE. The full CDR3 reads CASSVAGGASEQYF. Based on the CDR3 plus reference TRBV2 and TRBJ2-7, the full variable domain is EPEVTQTPSHQVTQMGQEVILRCVPISNHLYFYWYRQILGQKVEFLVSFYNNEISEKSEIFDDQFSVERPDGSNFTLKIRSTKLEDSAMYFCASSVAGGASEQYFGPGTRLTVT.

Details on this clone: Coverage ceases 3 residues before the CDR3 finishes, and the germline J gene fills in the end. The chain links TRBV23-1 to TRBJ2-5; TRBD2 might be the D (6 bases). TRBV23-1 is noted as an ORF with a role that remains uncertain. With 11 bases removed from V and 5 bases from J, the gap between germline ends came to 12 bases. CDR3 length: 11 residues. CDR3 bases read: TGCGCCGGAGGGGCGAGGGAGACC. The encoded protein is CAGGARET. Given in full, the CDR3 is CAGGARETQYF.

This clone was detected many times. The read stops 3 residues short of the end of the CDR3; the missing end is completed from the germline J gene. The gene calls are TRBV29-1 and TRBJ2-7; 8 bases are a match to TRBD1. V was clipped by 8 bases and J by 5 bases; unmatched bases: 11. Germline V gives CDR1 SQVTM, CDR2 ANQGSEA. The CDR3 consists of 13 residues. CDR3 protein: CSIASGGYDEQYF. The CDR3 DNA, read in part, is TGCAGCATAGCTTCAGGGGGCTACGACGAG.

This clone was counted only a few times. Read coverage stops 3 residues before the CDR3 terminus; the germline J gene supplies the remainder. The rearrangement uses TRBV7-3 and TRBJ2-1; tentatively, D is TRBD2 (6 bases). Germline V gene lookup returns CDR1 SGHTA and CDR2 FQGTGA. Trimming cost V 0 bases and J 4 bases, with 10 bases left between them. The CDR3 covers 15 residues. The CDR3 sequence: CASSLTRGRYNEQFF. The part of the CDR3 DNA that was read is TGTGCCAGCAGCTTAACCCGGGGGAGATACAATGAG.

This clone has at least ten counts. The read falls 3 residues short of the CDR3 end, and the missing part is taken from the germline J gene. The chain carries TRBV2 and TRBJ2-7; 11 bases fit TRBD2. Per the germline V gene, CDR1 is SNHLY and CDR2 is FYNNEI. CDR3 length: 15 residues. The V segment lost 6 bases and the J segment 6 bases; nucleotides outside the gene matches: 10. The part of the CDR3 DNA that was read is TGTGCCAGCAGGGCGACTAGCGGGGCGTCGAGCGAG. This translates into CASRATSGASSE. The full CDR3 protein is CASRATSGASSEQYF.

As regards this clone: Coverage ceases 3 residues before the CDR3 finishes, and the germline J gene fills in the end. This sample includes further DNA sequences coding for the same CDR3. The chain has TRBV18 and TRBJ2-1; perhaps TRBD2 as D (6 bases). V lost 2 bases and J lost 8, with 16 bases in between. The CDR3 has 15 amino acids. Germline assignment: CDR1 KGHSH and CDR2 LQKENI. Here the CDR3 reads CASSPWTGVGDEQFF. CDR3 DNA (partial): TGTGCCAGCTCACCATGGACGGGGGTGGGGGATGAG.

About this clone itself: The read halts 3 residues ahead of the CDR3 end, with the missing end drawn from the germline J gene. The chain is built from TRBV19 and TRBJ1-6; tentatively, D is TRBD1 (6 bases). This CDR3 spans 18 amino acids. The V gene lost 9 bases and the J gene lost 0 bases, with 21 bases spanning the gap. Germline V gene data show CDR1 as LNHDA and CDR2 as SQIVND (reference sequence). The sequenced part of the CDR3 DNA is TGTGCCAGCGGCAGGGACACACCCGGGAGCTCCTATAATTCACCC. This encodes CASGRDTPGSSYNSP. The CDR3 reads in full as CASGRDTPGSSYNSPLHF. Variable domain in full (rest from reference TRBV19 and TRBJ1-6): DGGITQSPKYLFRKEGQNVTLSCEQNLNHDAMYWYRQDPGQGLRLIYYSQIVNDFQKGDIAEGYSVSREKKESFPLTVTSAQKNPTAFYLCASGRDTPGSSYNSPLHFGNGTRLTVT.

This clone was recorded a few times. The read finishes 3 residues shy of the CDR3 end, and the germline J gene is used to complete it. The rearrangement joins TRBV5-1 to TRBJ2-7; weak D call: TRBD1 (5 bases). Germline-derived CDR1 and CDR2 are SGHRS and YFSETQ. The CDR3 contains 16 residues. Trimming shortened V by 2 bases and J by 6 bases, and 21 bases separated the two germline ends. CDR3 sequence reads: CASSLGQCLGFCEQYF. The part of the CDR3 DNA that was read is TGCGCCAGCAGCTTAGGACAATGCCTTGGATTTTGCGAG. The entire variable domain, with the rest obtained from reference TRBV5-1 and TRBJ2-7, is as follows: KAGVTQTPRYLIKTRGQQVTLSCSPISGHRSVSWYQQTPGQGLQFLFEYFSETQRNKGNFPGRFSGRQFSNSRSEMNVSTLELGDSALYLCASSLGQCLGFCEQYFGPGTRLTVT.

This clone has only a few counts. The read gets to within 3 residues of the CDR3 end, and the germline J gene fills in the rest. V and J are TRBV2 and TRBJ2-7; D may be TRBD2 (6 bases). The germline V gene has CDR1 SNHLY and CDR2 FYNNEI. The CDR3 consists of 15 residues. V was pared by 6 bases and J by 0 bases, with 15 bases between. CDR3 DNA (partial): TGTGCCAGCAGCGTCGATAGCGGATCCTCCTACGAG. As protein: CASSVDSGSSYE. The full CDR3 is CASSVDSGSSYEQYF.

This clone has a count of ten or more. The sequence runs out 3 residues before the end of the CDR3; the remainder is reconstructed from the germline J gene. The V gene is TRBV20-1, the J gene TRBJ2-3; 8 nucleotides agree with TRBD1. V shed 6 bases, J shed 2 bases, and the junction held 16 bases outside the gene matches. Per the germline V gene, CDR1 is DFQATT and CDR2 is SNEGSKA (reference sequence). The CDR3 spans 17 residues. CDR3 DNA (partial): TGCAGTGCGACCGGGACAGGAGTGCCCTCCCTCACAGATACG. It is translated as CSATGTGVPSLTDT. The full-length CDR3 reads as CSATGTGVPSLTDTQYF.

The CDR3 bases that were read are TGTGCCAGCAGTGTATCGCCGGTCTCCTACGAG. It codes for CASSVSPVSYE. The whole CDR3 sequence reads CASSVSPVSYEQYF. This chain uses TRBV2 with TRBJ2-7, with D unclear. The read comes to an end 3 residues before the CDR3 does, leaving the germline J gene to fill in the end. Germline CDR1 is SNHLY and CDR2 is FYNNEI. This CDR3 comprises 14 residues. Trimming took off 4 bases at V and 0 bases at J, with 10 bases between the two ends.

Concerning this clone: Read data end 3 residues before the CDR3 end; the end is taken from the germline J gene. This rearrangement joins TRBV20-1 to TRBJ2-5, with D possibly TRBD2 on 6 matching bases. CDR1 and CDR2 (germline): DFQATT, SNEGSKA (reference sequence). V was cut by 5 bases and J by 1 base, with 17 bases left in between. The CDR3 length is 15 residues. The CDR3 DNA, read in part, is TGCAGTGCTCAAGGTGGGGGGAACGCCCAAGAGACC. Its protein is CSAQGGGNAQET. The entire CDR3 protein reads CSAQGGGNAQETQYF.

The table lists this clone with many counts. The CDR3 goes on 3 residues after the read ends, and that part is filled in from the germline J gene. The rearrangement links TRBV7-3 to TRBJ2-3, with 10 bases aligning to TRBD1. Looked up from germline, CDR1 is SGHTA and CDR2 is FQGTGA. The V segment lost 5 bases and the J segment 5 bases; nucleotides outside the gene matches: 4. The CDR3 contains 14 residues. The sequenced part of the CDR3 DNA is TGTGCCAGCAGCCGACAGGGGGCCATAGATACG. Its protein is CASSRQGAIDT. The whole CDR3 protein reads CASSRQGAIDTQYF.

Note on this clone: Coverage ceases 3 residues before the CDR3 finishes, and the germline J gene fills in the end. The gene calls are TRBV19 and TRBJ2-1; 9 nucleotides match TRBD1. V shed 4 bases, J shed 5 bases, and the junction held 9 bases outside the gene matches. CDR3 length equals 16 residues. From germline, CDR1 is LNHDA and CDR2 SQIVND (reference sequence). Partial CDR3 DNA: TGTGCCAGTAGTAGACGGGGACAGGGACTGGACAATGAG. This sequence encodes CASSRRGQGLDNE. The whole CDR3 protein reads CASSRRGQGLDNEQFF.

This clone is medium-sized by share. Read sequence stops 3 residues before the CDR3 end, and the germline J gene provides the missing end. The V and J genes are TRBV29-1 and TRBJ1-2; possible D gene TRBD1, 5 bases. CDR1 and CDR2 (germline): SQVTM, ANQGSEA. CDR3 length: 12 residues. CDR3 sequence reads: CSVGRQGHGYTF. Partial CDR3 DNA: TGCAGCGTTGGGAGGCAGGGCCACGGC.